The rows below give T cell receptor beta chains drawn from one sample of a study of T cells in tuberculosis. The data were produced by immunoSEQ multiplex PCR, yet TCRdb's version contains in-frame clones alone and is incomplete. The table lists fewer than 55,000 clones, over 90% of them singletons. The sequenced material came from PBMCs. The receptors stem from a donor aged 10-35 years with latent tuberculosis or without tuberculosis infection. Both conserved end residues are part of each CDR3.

CASSLGDRILTEAFF | TRBJ1-1 | TRBV7-2
CAGADPRSYEQYF | TRBJ2-7 | TRBV23-1
CASSSNAGAVTGYTF | TRBJ1-2 | TRBV14
CASKFGVVNTEAFF | TRBJ1-1 | TRBV6-5
CAISQGGQGDDEQFF | TRBJ2-1 | TRBV10-3
CASSAGTSGRNYNEQFF | TRBJ2-1 | TRBV6-4
CASSLAQDRGTQYF | TRBJ2-3 | TRBV5-1
CASSQGLSAGGPGEQYF | TRBJ2-7 | TRBV4-2
CASSQFSWGEHIDTQYF | TRBJ2-3 | TRBV4-1
CASSQDRIAGGLSSYEQYF | TRBJ2-7 | TRBV4-2
CASRGQPNTEAFF | TRBJ1-1 | TRBV25-1
CASSLVGAGTGELFF | TRBJ2-2 | TRBV27
CASRRGGTDTQYF | TRBJ2-3 | TRBV19